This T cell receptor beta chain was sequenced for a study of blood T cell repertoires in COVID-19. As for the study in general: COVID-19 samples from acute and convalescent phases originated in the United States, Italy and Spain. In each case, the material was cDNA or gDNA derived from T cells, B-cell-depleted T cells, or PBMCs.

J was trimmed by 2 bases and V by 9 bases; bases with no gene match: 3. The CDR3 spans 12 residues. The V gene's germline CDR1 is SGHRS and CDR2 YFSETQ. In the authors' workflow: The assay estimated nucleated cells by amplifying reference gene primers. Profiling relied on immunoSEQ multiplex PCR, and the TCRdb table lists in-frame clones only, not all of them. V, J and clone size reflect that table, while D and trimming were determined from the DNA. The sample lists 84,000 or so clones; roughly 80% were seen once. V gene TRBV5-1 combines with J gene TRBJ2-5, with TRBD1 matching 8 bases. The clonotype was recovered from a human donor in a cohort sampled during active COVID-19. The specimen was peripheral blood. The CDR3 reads CATDREQETQYF. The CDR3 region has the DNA TGCGCCACGGACAGGGAACAAGAGACCCAGTACTTC. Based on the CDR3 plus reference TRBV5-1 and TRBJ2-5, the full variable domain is KAGVTQTPRYLIKTRGQQVTLSCSPISGHRSVSWYQQTPGQGLQFLFEYFSETQRNKGNFPGRFSGRQFSNSRSEMNVSTLELGDSALYLCATDREQETQYFGPGTRLLVL.